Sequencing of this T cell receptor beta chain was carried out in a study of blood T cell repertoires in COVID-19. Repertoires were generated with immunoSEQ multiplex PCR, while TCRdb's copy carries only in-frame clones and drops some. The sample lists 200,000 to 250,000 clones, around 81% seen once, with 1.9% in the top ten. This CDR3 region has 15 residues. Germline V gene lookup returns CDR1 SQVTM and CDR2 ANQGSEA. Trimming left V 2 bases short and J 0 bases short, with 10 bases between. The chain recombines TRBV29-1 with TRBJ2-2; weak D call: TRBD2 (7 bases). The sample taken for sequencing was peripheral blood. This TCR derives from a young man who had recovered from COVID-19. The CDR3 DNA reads TGCAGCGTTGAAAGGGGGGGAGCGAACACCGGGGAGCTGTTTTTT. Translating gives CSVERGGANTGELFF.